This T cell receptor beta chain emerged from a study of radiotherapy plus CTLA-4 blockade in lung cancer. Study summary: Objective response was observed in about 19% of patients, and disease control in less than 35%.

Assay: immunoSEQ multiplex PCR; the TCRdb copy retains only in-frame clones and omits some. The repertoire holds roughly 75,000 clones, more than 80% seen once, with roughly 0.87% in the top ten. Findings of the study overall: In blood, tumor-derived TCR clones expanded after radiotherapy plus ipilimumab. Early shifts in blood T cell clones, with interferon-beta, reportedly predicted response best.

Focal radiation and CTLA-4 blockade (ipilimumab) were tested in chemo-refractory metastatic non-small-cell lung cancer patients. As to this clone: Its antigen is unknown.

The length of the CDR3 is 15 residues. CDR1 SGHTA and CDR2 FQGNSA come from the germline V gene. Trimming stripped 0 bases from V and 4 bases from J, with 9 bases between. The TCR originated in a human donor with non-small cell lung cancer who had stable disease on radiotherapy plus ipilimumab. Here the sequenced sample was peripheral blood, taken from a patient treated with radiotherapy plus ipilimumab. The chain recombines TRBV7-2 with TRBJ1-4; no firm D call. CDR3 residues: CASSLAGRRNEKLFF. The CDR3 DNA reads TGTGCCAGCAGCTTAGCGGGCAGGCGTAATGAAAAACTGTTTTTT.